These 12 T cell receptor beta chains came from one sample sequenced in a study of radiotherapy plus CTLA-4 blockade in lung cancer. The method was immunoSEQ multiplex PCR; TCRdb's version includes in-frame clones alone and lacks a portion of them. The table records about 45,000 clones, around 69% of them present only once. The sample in question was peripheral blood, obtained from a patient treated with radiotherapy plus ipilimumab. The receptors come from a human donor with non-small cell lung cancer who had stable disease on radiotherapy plus ipilimumab.

This clone was recorded once. The rearrangement uses TRBV6-5 and TRBJ1-1, with D maybe TRBD1 (5 bases). Germline V gene data show CDR1 as MNHEY and CDR2 as SVGAGI. Trimming shortened V by 0 bases and J by 4 bases, and 12 bases separated the two germline ends. The CDR3 extends over 15 amino acids. The CDR3 DNA reads as TGTGCCAGCAGTTACTCGTCGGGGGTGGGCACTGAAGCTTTCTTT. Amino acids: CASSYSSGVGTEAFF.

This clone was observed a single time. The V call is TRBV7-9, the J call TRBJ2-3, with D tentatively TRBD2 (5 bases). Trimming took 4 bases from V and 4 from J, leaving 9 bases between them. The CDR3 runs 13 residues. Per germline, CDR1 SEHNR and CDR2 FQNEAQ (reference sequence). CDR3 region: CASSSLVSDTQYF. The CDR3 bases are TGTGCCAGCAGCTCACTAGTTTCAGATACGCAGTATTTT.

The rearrangement joins TRBV27 to TRBJ1-1; the D gene is possibly TRBD1 (6 bases). Trimming removed 5 bases from V and 3 bases from J, with 16 bases in between. The CDR3 has 15 residues. Germline V gene sequence: CDR1 MNHEY, CDR2 SMNVEV (reference sequence). The CDR3 DNA reads TGTGCCAGCAGTAGACAGGTTTTCGCGGACACTGAAGCTTTCTTT. Encoded protein: CASSRQVFADTEAFF.

V and J are TRBV5-1 and TRBJ2-1; D perhaps matches TRBD1 (5 bases). With 2 bases removed from V and 3 bases from J, the gap between germline ends came to 15 bases. Germline loops: CDR1 SGHRS, CDR2 YFSETQ. The CDR3 is 16 amino acids. The CDR3 region has the DNA TGCGCCAGCAGCTTTACTCCAATTGACAGCTACAATGAGCAGTTCTTC. Its translation is CASSFTPIDSYNEQFF.

In DNA, the CDR3 is TGTGCCAGCAGCTTAGTCGTAATCGGGAACACTGAAGCTTTCTTT. Its translation is CASSLVVIGNTEAFF. J is TRBJ1-1 and V is TRBV7-2; D unresolved. Trimming removed 1 base at V and 1 base at J, with 10 bases between. Germline lookup yields CDR1 SGHTA and CDR2 FQGNSA. The CDR3 consists of 15 residues.

V and J are TRBV10-1 and TRBJ1-1; no firm D call. Germline lookup yields CDR1 WNHNN and CDR2 SYGVQD (reference sequence). V shed 6 bases and J shed 2 bases, with 10 bases lying between them. This CDR3 has 13 residues. The CDR3 is CASSLEGNTEAFF. The CDR3 coding sequence is TGCGCCAGCAGCCTAGAAGGAAACACTGAAGCTTTCTTT.

This chain links TRBV6-1 with TRBJ1-4, with TRBD1 identical over 7 bases. The CDR3 sequence is 14 residues long. Per the germline V gene, CDR1 is MNHNS and CDR2 is SASEGT. J was trimmed by 8 bases and V by 6 bases; bases with no gene match: 9. This chain's CDR3 is CASSRDSLYEKLFF. Here the CDR3 DNA reads TGTGCCAGCAGCAGGGACAGCCTATACGAAAAACTGTTTTTT.

The genes are TRBV4-3 and TRBJ2-1; possibly TRBD1 for D (5 bases). V lost 0 bases and J 7 bases, leaving 13 bases between the germline ends. Germline assignment: CDR1 LGHNA and CDR2 YSLEER. CDR3 length: 15 amino acids. The CDR3 coding sequence is TGCGCCAGCAGCCAAGATGCGAGACAGACTAATGAGCAGTTCTTC. Translating gives CASSQDARQTNEQFF.

This clone was seen only once. This chain links TRBV9 with TRBJ1-2, with 9 bases that match TRBD1. Trimming at V came to 4 bases and at J to 7 bases, leaving 8 bases not matched to a gene. Germline-derived CDR1 and CDR2 are SGDLS and YYNGEE. This CDR3 has 14 residues. The CDR3 loop reads CASSPGTGLTGYTF. DNA of the CDR3: TGTGCCAGCAGCCCGGGGACAGGGTTGACTGGCTACACCTTC.

The rearrangement joins TRBV4-2 to TRBJ2-5; D call uncertain. CDR1 is LGHNA and CDR2 is YNFKEQ in the germline V gene. V gave up 4 bases and J gave up 4 bases, with 19 bases separating them. The CDR3 has 16 amino acids. Here the CDR3 DNA reads TGTGCCAGCAGCCCTACCTTAGACGAGGCCGGAGAGACCCAGTACTTC. Encoded protein: CASSPTLDEAGETQYF.

This clone was seen more than once but under ten times. The J gene is TRBJ1-5, the V gene TRBV5-1, with D perhaps TRBD1 (5 bases). This CDR3 is 13 amino acids long. CDR1 SGHRS and CDR2 YFSETQ come from the germline V gene. The V and J ends lost 2 bases and 6 bases respectively, with 9 bases between them. The CDR3 DNA reads TGCGCCAGCAGCTTAGGGGAGGGTCAGCCCCAGCATTTT. Its translation: CASSLGEGQPQHF.

This clone appeared a few times. The chain joins TRBV6-5 to TRBJ2-2; D is perhaps TRBD1 or TRBD2 (5 bases each). Per the germline V gene, CDR1 is MNHEY and CDR2 is SVGAGI. CDR3 length: 13 residues. Deletions cut 5 bases from V and 9 bases from J, with 13 bases between. CDR3 in amino acids: CASSGIGTRELFF. CDR3 coding DNA: TGTGCCAGCAGTGGAATCGGGACCAGGGAGCTGTTTTTT.